The T cell receptor (beta chain) under discussion was sequenced for a study of cytomegalovirus exposure and HLA in healthy donors. Trimming stripped 2 bases from V and 5 bases from J, with 11 bases between. Germline V lookup: CDR1 SGHTS, CDR2 YDEGEE. The CDR3 runs to 14 residues. Study-wide results and limits: Sequencing had likely introduced a cluster of highly shared sequence variants as an artifact.

Remarks on this clone: Its antigen remains unknown.

Primers for the PCR totalled 60 Vbeta and 13 Jbeta. Data came from immunoSEQ multiplex PCR; TCRdb stores just in-frame clones and leaves some out. The table shows some 110,000 clones, with about 80% occurring only once. Sequencing was carried out using PBMCs. The TCR originated in a man aged 35 to 55 in good health and CMV-seropositive. This chain joins TRBV5-8 and TRBJ1-5; possible D gene TRBD1, 5 bases. CDR3 bases: TGTGCCAGCAGCTTTGACGACAGTTATCAGCCCCAGCATTTT. Protein product: CASSFDDSYQPQHF.